This T cell receptor (beta chain) was recovered during a study of T cell responses to AZD1222 COVID-19 vaccine. Remarks on this clone: Antigen unknown.

Study-wide results and caveats: It should be noted that donors were predominantly white British and more often female, and clonal diversity was possibly underestimated. Two doses of AZD1222 preceded a rise in Spike-specific TCR breadth and depth. Repertoires were obtained only post-peak T cell response.

Profiled with immunoSEQ multiplex PCR; TCRdb holds only in-frame clones, not every one. Here the sample spans about 140,000 clones, over 90% being singletons. In germline, CDR1 is MDHEN, CDR2 SYDVKM. Losses at the gene ends were 6 bases for V and 0 bases for J; bases not matched to a gene: 10. This CDR3 contains 18 residues. The chain is built from TRBV28 and TRBJ2-3; 12 positions match TRBD2. Sequencing was performed on peripheral blood, taken on day 0 of AZD1222 vaccination. This TCR came from an adult in good health. For the CDR3, the DNA is TGTGCCAGCAGCAAACTAGCGGGAGGTTTCTCTAGCACAGATACGCAGTATTTT. Translation: CASSKLAGGFSSTDTQYF.